This T cell receptor beta chain was recorded in a study of blood T cell repertoires in COVID-19. As processed by the authors: The assay estimated nucleated cells by amplifying reference gene primers. Data came from immunoSEQ multiplex PCR; TCRdb stores just in-frame clones and leaves some out. The D gene and trimming were derived from the DNA, and the V and J assignments and clone size from that table. The sample lists roughly 250,000 clones; around nine tenths were seen once. Germline-derived CDR1 and CDR2 are MNHEY and SVGEGT. Trimming removed 4 bases from V and 8 bases from J; junction bases left unmatched: 2. The CDR3 has 12 residues.

The clonotype originates from a woman in her 50s who had recovered from COVID-19. The chain carries TRBV6-2 or TRBV6-3 and TRBJ1-2; the match to TRBD1 covers 9 bases. The material sequenced was PBMCs or T cells enriched from blood (not recorded which). The CDR3 is CASSWDRAGYTF. DNA of the CDR3: TGTGCCAGCAGTTGGGACAGGGCGGGCTACACCTTC.